Listed here is a single T cell receptor beta chain. The entry originates in a study of shared clonotypes between healthy human individuals. Sequenced by immunoSEQ multiplex PCR; TCRdb stores in-frame clones only, minus some. The table includes 2 million to 2.5 million clones, over 90% detected once. The CDR3 length is 14 residues. After removal of 5 bases from V and 7 bases from J, the junction contained 8 bases not matched to a gene. Per germline, CDR1 SGHAT and CDR2 FQNNGV. The chain carries TRBV11-2 and TRBJ2-4; 7 positions match TRBD2. Sequences were obtained from naive CD4+ T cells from PBMCs. The subset is: CD45RA+ positively selected. The clonotype comes from a man aged 18 to 35 in good health. Some clones in this sample may be carry-over from other donors' samples. The CDR3 sequence: CASSLGGGSNIQYF. CDR3 sequence (DNA): TGTGCCAGCAGCCTGGGGGGAGGGAGTAACATTCAGTACTTC.